This T cell receptor (beta chain) was sequenced in a study of T cell repertoires in cytomegalovirus infection. About the study: In public TCR beta signatures, there were indications of both CMV infection and matching HLA type. Study-wide points: Ex vivo responses were dominated by HLA-C-restricted CMV-specific TCR beta clonotypes. Cumulative public TCR beta family frequency identified carriers of CMV plus the relevant HLA.

Per germline, CDR1 SGHRS and CDR2 YFSETQ. The CDR3 sequence is 14 residues long. With 2 bases removed from V and 1 base from J, the gap between germline ends came to 9 bases. On this clonotype itself: Antigen unknown.

TCRdb independently ran MiXCR on the reads; one entry per CDR3 protein. The table has about 890,000 distinct CDR3 sequences, less than 40% seen once. V is TRBV5-1 and J is TRBJ1-1; a weak D match, TRBD1 (6 bases). Here the sequenced sample was cultured CD8+ T cells from PBMCs, taken from culture after CMV antigen stimulation. This receptor was identified in a human donor in good health (CMV status not recorded). Some clones in this sample may be carry-over from other donors' samples. Here the CDR3 DNA reads TGCGCCAGCAGCTTTGGGACATCGAACACTGAAGCTTTCTTT. Its protein is CASSFGTSNTEAFF.